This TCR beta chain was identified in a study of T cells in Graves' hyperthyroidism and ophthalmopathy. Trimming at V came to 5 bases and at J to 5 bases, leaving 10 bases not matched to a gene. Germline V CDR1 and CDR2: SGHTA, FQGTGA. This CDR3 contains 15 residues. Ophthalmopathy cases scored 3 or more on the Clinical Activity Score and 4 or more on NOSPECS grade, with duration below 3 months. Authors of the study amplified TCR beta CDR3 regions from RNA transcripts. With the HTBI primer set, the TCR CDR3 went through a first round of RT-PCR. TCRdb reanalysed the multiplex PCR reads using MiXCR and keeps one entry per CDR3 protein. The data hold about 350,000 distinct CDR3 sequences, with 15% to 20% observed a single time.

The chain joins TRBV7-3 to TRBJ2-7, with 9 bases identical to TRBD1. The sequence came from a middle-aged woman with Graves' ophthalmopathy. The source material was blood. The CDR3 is CASSPSTGGIDEQYF. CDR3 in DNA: TGTGCCAGCAGCCCCTCGACAGGGGGTATCGACGAGCAGTACTTC.